Listed below are T cell receptor beta chains from one sample, sequenced in a study of Ad26.COV2.S vaccination and SARS-CoV-2 variants. Generated by immunoSEQ multiplex PCR, the TCRdb table keeps only in-frame clones and is missing some. The data contain 430,000 or so clones, roughly nine tenths of them singletons. Sequences were derived from peripheral blood, sampled in a trial of Ad26.COV2.S vaccine versus placebo. These receptors were obtained from a person aged 18 to 59 who received the Ad26.COV2.S COVID-19 vaccine or a placebo. CDR3s include the opening cysteine and the closing phenylalanine or tryptophan. A D gene is named only where the DNA matches it firmly. Only some rows state a clone size, as once, few, many or a class for expanded clones.

clone_size	d_call	j_call	v_call	cdr3_nt	cdr3_aa
.	.	TRBJ2-3	TRBV7-2	TGTGCCAGCGGGAGGAGTCACGCCAGGGCAGATACGCAGTATTTT	CASGRSHARADTQYF
.	TRBD1	TRBJ2-1	TRBV7-2	TGTGCCAGCTCCCGGGACAGCGGTTACAATGAGCAGTTCTTC	CASSRDSGYNEQFF
.	.	TRBJ2-3	TRBV7-2	TGTGCCAGCAGCTTAGCTGTCCGTTATACGCAGTATTTT	CASSLAVRYTQYF
.	.	TRBJ2-3	TRBV24-1	TGTGCCACCAGTGATCAAGCCACGGATACGCAGTATTTT	CATSDQATDTQYF
.	TRBD1	TRBJ1-2	TRBV7-2	TGTGCCAGCAGCATCGGGACAGCAAACTATGGCTACACCTTC	CASSIGTANYGYTF
.	TRBD1	TRBJ2-5	TRBV7-9	TGTGCCAGCAGCTCGGGACAGGGGCTAGTAGAGACCCAGTACTTC	CASSSGQGLVETQYF
once	.	TRBJ2-3	TRBV7-9	TGTGCCAGCAGCTTAGCCTACTTAGATACGCAGTATTTT	CASSLAYLDTQYF
.	.	TRBJ1-6	TRBV7-2	TGTGCCAGCAGCTCCCTCCCCGGGGACGGGAATTCACCCCTCCACTTT	CASSSLPGDGNSPLHF
once	TRBD1	TRBJ2-2	TRBV5-1	TGCGCCAGCAGCCCTCGGACAGGGGGCAACACCGGGGAGCTGTTTTTT	CASSPRTGGNTGELFF
.	TRBD1	TRBJ1-5	TRBV28	TGTGCCAGCAGCCCCGGGACAGGGCGGCAGCCCCAGCATTTT	CASSPGTGRQPQHF
once	.	TRBJ1-6	TRBV7-9	TGTGCCAGCAGCTTAGCACAGGGTCGTAATTCACCCCTCCACTTT	CASSLAQGRNSPLHF
.	.	TRBJ2-6	TRBV6-5	TGTGCCATCAGTTCCGCTGGTGGGGCCAACGTCCTGACTTTC	CAISSAGGANVLTF
.	.	TRBJ2-7	TRBV7-2	TGTGCCAGCAGCTTCCAGGGGCTCCTAAGGGGGGAGCAGTACTTC	CASSFQGLLRGEQYF
.	TRBD1	TRBJ1-4	TRBV19	TGTGCCAGTAGTGACAGGGTCGGGGAAAAACTGTTTTTT	CASSDRVGEKLFF
.	.	TRBJ2-4	TRBV2	TGTGCCAGCAGTGAGGGGGGGCGGCGGGTTTTAGCCAAAAACATTCAGTACTTC	CASSEGGRRVLAKNIQYF